This T cell receptor (beta chain) originates from a study of T cells in Graves' hyperthyroidism and ophthalmopathy. General observations from the study: The model forecast ophthalmopathy, anticipating it by a median roughly 6.5 months before onset. Most thyroid clonotypes that were expanded above 0.001 also turned up in blood. Ophthalmopathy cases were set apart from stable hyperthyroidism by a 13 V-J model.

This clonotype came up once. Its antigen is unknown. Authors of the study amplified TCR beta CDR3 regions from RNA transcripts. Researchers ran a first-round RT-PCR on the TCR CDR3 using the HTBI primer set. TCRdb reprocessed the multiplex PCR reads via MiXCR and lists one record per CDR3 protein. The sample consists of some 800,000 distinct CDR3 sequences, roughly 40% of them appearing once. Uncontrolled infection, other autoimmune disease, pregnancy or lactation excluded patients. This receptor was taken from a man in his late teens or twenties with Graves' hyperthyroidism. The sequenced sample was blood.

The CDR3 here is CASSLVNGAVAYEQYF. Here the CDR3 DNA reads TGTGCCAGCAGCTTAGTAAATGGGGCGGTCGCCTACGAGCAGTACTTC. V is TRBV9 and J is TRBJ2-7; possibly TRBD1 for D (5 bases). Germline CDR1 is SGDLS and CDR2 is YYNGEE. The CDR3 loop spans 16 amino acids. Trimming took off 4 bases at V and 2 bases at J, with 19 bases between the two ends.